The clone carrying this T cell receptor (beta chain) has a handful of counts. The sample comes from a study of memory CD4+ T cells and cytomegalovirus serostatus. The data were produced by immunoSEQ multiplex PCR, yet TCRdb's version contains in-frame clones alone and is incomplete. The sample carries about 42,000 clones, about 78% recorded once. The sort gate was single viable CD3+CD4+CD8-CD45RO+ cells for memory CD4+ T cells. Germline V gene sequence: CDR1 LGHNA, CDR2 YNFKEQ. This CDR3 region has 16 residues. Trimming took 0 bases from V and 5 from J, leaving 11 bases between them. The V call is TRBV4-2, the J call TRBJ1-6; TRBD1 might be the D (5 bases). The sequence derives from an adult in good health and CMV-seronegative. The sample taken for sequencing was memory CD4+ T cells from blood. The CDR3 DNA reads TGTGCCAGCAGCCAAGAGGCAGGGATTGATAATTCACCCCTCCACTTT. Translated: CASSQEAGIDNSPLHF.